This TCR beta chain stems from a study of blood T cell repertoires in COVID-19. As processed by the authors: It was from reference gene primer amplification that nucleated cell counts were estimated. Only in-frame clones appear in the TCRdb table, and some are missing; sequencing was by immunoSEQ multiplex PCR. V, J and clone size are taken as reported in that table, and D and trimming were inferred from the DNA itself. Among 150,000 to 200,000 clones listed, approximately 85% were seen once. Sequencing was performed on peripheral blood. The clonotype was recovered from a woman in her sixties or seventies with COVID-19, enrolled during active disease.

Written as DNA, the CDR3 is TGTGCCAGCAGCGCCCGGACAGGGAACTATGGCTACACCTTC. Residues: CASSARTGNYGYTF. The chain joins TRBV7-2 to TRBJ1-2; 8 bases line up with TRBD1. The V and J ends lost 5 bases and 2 bases, in that order; junction bases with no gene match: 4. The CDR3 contains 14 residues. Germline-derived CDR1 and CDR2 are SGHTA and FQGNSA.